The present T cell receptor beta chain was sequenced within a study of T-cell reconstitution after alpha-beta-depleted transplantation in children. This clonotype was recorded at least ten times. Unique molecular identifiers were incorporated when the TCRbeta library was constructed. A single record per CDR3 protein comes from TCRdb applying MiXCR to the PCR reads. Among hundreds of thousands of distinct CDR3 sequences listed, 15% to 20% were seen once. CDR1 is KGHDR, CDR2 SFDVKD, per germline. The CDR3 is 17 amino acids. The junction had 14 bases not matched to a gene; V was cut back by 5 bases and J by 3 bases.

The clonotype was recovered from a human donor who donated a stem cell graft to a child with acute myeloid leukemia. The source material was PBMCs from the stem cell graft donor, sampled from the stem cell graft. V is TRBV24-1 and J is TRBJ2-7; 8 bases are a match to TRBD1. CDR3 sequence (DNA): TGTGCCACCAGTGGCGTTGACCCCGGGACAGGCTTCTACGAGCAGTACTTC. Translating gives CATSGVDPGTGFYEQYF.